Presented here are 6 T cell receptor beta chains from one specimen sequenced in a study of T-cell reconstitution after alpha-beta-depleted transplantation in children. TCRbeta library construction was performed incorporating unique molecular identifiers. Each CDR3 protein gets one entry after TCRdb re-called the PCR reads with MiXCR. The repertoire holds around 700,000 distinct CDR3 sequences, with around 13% as singletons. The input for sequencing was PBMCs, taken before TCRalphabeta/CD19-depleted stem cell transplant. The receptors shown here come from a girl aged 2-10 years with congenital amegakaryocytic thrombocytopenia, due to receive a stem cell transplant.

The chain is built from TRBV27 and TRBJ2-4; perhaps TRBD2 as D (6 bases). The CDR3 has 11 amino acids. V gave up 5 bases and J gave up 8 bases, with 7 bases separating them. In germline, CDR1 is MNHEY, CDR2 SMNVEV (reference sequence). The DNA of the CDR3 is TGTGCCAGCAGTGCGGGGCACATTCAGTACTTC. Its protein is CASSAGHIQYF.

This sequence joins TRBV20-1 and TRBJ1-1, with D uncertain. The germline gives CDR1 DFQATT, CDR2 SNEGSKA (reference sequence). Trimming shortened V by 5 bases and J by 6 bases, and 13 bases separated the two germline ends. The CDR3 sequence is 12 residues long. CDR3 region: CSAFTPRAEAFF. In nucleotides, the CDR3 is TGCAGTGCTTTCACACCGAGGGCTGAAGCTTTCTTT.

The rearrangement joins TRBV29-1 to TRBJ2-2; D assignment may be TRBD1 or TRBD2 (5 bases each). This CDR3 spans 14 amino acids. Germline V gives CDR1 SQVTM, CDR2 ANQGSEA. V lost 6 bases and J lost 5, with 16 bases in between. The CDR3 region is CSVRTGTETGELFF. The CDR3 nucleotides are TGCAGCGTACGTACCGGGACCGAAACCGGGGAGCTGTTTTTT.

The chain combines TRBV12-3 or TRBV12-4 with TRBJ2-1, with unresolved D. Trimming pared 2 bases from V and 8 bases from J, leaving 10 bases between. There are 13 residues in the CDR3. In DNA form, the CDR3 reads TGTGCCAGCAGTTTACAAGGGTCTTATGAGCAGTTCTTC. Translated: CASSLQGSYEQFF.

This clonotype was counted at least ten times. The chain joins TRBV29-1 to TRBJ1-1; D is uncertain. CDR3 size: 11 residues. V dropped 8 bases and J dropped 0 bases, with 7 bases sitting between them. CDR1 SQVTM and CDR2 ANQGSEA come from the germline V gene. Here the CDR3 reads CSSLMNTEAFF. The CDR3 region has the DNA TGCAGCAGCCTCATGAACACTGAAGCTTTCTTT.

DNA of the CDR3: TGTGCCAGCAGTGGAAACAGGGGGGTCTACGAGCAGTACTTC. It is translated as CASSGNRGVYEQYF. The J gene is TRBJ2-7, the V gene TRBV27; 8 bases are a match to TRBD1. Germline V gene data show CDR1 as MNHEY and CDR2 as SMNVEV (reference sequence). V shed 5 bases and J 3 bases; nucleotides not matched to a gene: 6. The CDR3 runs 14 residues.